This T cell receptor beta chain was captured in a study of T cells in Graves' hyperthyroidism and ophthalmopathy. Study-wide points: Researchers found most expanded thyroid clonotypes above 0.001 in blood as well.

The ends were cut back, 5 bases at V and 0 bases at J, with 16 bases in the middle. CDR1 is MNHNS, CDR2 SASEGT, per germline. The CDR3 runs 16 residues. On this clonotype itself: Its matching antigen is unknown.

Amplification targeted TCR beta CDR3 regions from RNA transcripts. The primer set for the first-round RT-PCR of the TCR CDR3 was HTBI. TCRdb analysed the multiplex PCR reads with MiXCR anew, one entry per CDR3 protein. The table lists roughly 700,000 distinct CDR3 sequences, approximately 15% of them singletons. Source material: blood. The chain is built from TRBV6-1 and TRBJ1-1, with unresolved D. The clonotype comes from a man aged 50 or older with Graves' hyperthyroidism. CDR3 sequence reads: CASSSTVGALNTEAFF. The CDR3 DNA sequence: TGTGCCAGCAGTTCCACAGTCGGAGCCTTGAACACTGAAGCTTTCTTT.